This T cell receptor beta chain emerged from a study of blood T cell repertoires in COVID-19. Germline V lookup: CDR1 MNHEY, CDR2 SVGAGI. The CDR3 loop spans 16 amino acids. The V and J ends lost 4 bases and 5 bases, in that order; junction bases with no gene match: 9. Authors' data handling: Scientists estimated how many nucleated cells there were by amplifying reference gene primers. Method: immunoSEQ multiplex PCR; TCRdb's copy keeps in-frame clones and lacks some. The V and J calls and clone size come from that table; D and trimming were worked out from the DNA. The sample includes about 140,000 clones, roughly 87% of them seen just once.

This TCR derives from a man in his 70s with acute or convalescent COVID-19. The chain is built from TRBV6-5 and TRBJ1-1; TRBD1 matches at 11 bases. Sequenced sample: peripheral blood. The CDR3 reads CASSFRTGGAGTEAFF. CDR3 nucleotide sequence: TGTGCCAGCAGTTTCCGGACAGGGGGCGCGGGAACTGAAGCTTTCTTT.